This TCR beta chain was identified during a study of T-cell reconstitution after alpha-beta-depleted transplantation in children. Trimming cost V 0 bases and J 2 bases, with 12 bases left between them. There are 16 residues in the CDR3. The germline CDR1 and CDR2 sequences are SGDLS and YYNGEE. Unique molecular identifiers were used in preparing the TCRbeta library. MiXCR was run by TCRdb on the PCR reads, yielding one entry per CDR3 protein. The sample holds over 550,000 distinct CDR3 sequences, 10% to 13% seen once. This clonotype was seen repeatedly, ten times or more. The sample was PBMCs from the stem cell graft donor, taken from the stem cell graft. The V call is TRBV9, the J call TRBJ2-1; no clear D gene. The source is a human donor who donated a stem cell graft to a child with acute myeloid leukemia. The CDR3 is CASSVVGANTYNEQFF. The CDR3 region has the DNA TGTGCCAGCAGCGTAGTTGGAGCGAACACCTACAATGAGCAGTTCTTC.